The T cell receptor beta chain under discussion was sequenced for a study of spatial heterogeneity in lung cancer. Study details: Beta-chain sequences consistently outnumbered alpha-chain sequences in detection. General observations from the study: In tumor T cells, estimated coverage reached roughly 7% for alpha chains and approximately 12% for beta chains. Tumors with more nonsynonymous mutations had more expanded intratumoral alpha and beta TCRs.

Concerning this clonotype itself: Its specificity is not known. The library was designed around alpha chains, so this beta chain is a stray read whose abundance carries little weight.

TCRdb reprocessed the 5' RACE reads with MiXCR, giving one entry per CDR3 protein. The table includes around 18,000 distinct CDR3 sequences, 8.5% to 10% detected once. CDR3 length: 14 residues. Germline CDR1 SGHTA, CDR2 FQGNSA. Trimming took 3 bases from V and 4 from J; bases not matched to a gene: 2. Regarding time point: sample taken at primary tumor resection. The cohort: 65 to 80 early-stage, untreated non-small cell lung cancer patients. Extraction of whole RNA from tumor, nontumor lung or frozen PBMC preceded unsorted sequencing. This sequence originates from a female donor with early-stage non-small cell lung cancer. This specimen was lung tumor tissue, taken at surgery. The chain uses TRBV7-2 and TRBJ2-3, with 9 bases matching TRBD1. The CDR3 region has the DNA TGTGCCAGCAGCTTGGACAGGGGCGCAGATACGCAGTATTTT. Its translation: CASSLDRGADTQYF.